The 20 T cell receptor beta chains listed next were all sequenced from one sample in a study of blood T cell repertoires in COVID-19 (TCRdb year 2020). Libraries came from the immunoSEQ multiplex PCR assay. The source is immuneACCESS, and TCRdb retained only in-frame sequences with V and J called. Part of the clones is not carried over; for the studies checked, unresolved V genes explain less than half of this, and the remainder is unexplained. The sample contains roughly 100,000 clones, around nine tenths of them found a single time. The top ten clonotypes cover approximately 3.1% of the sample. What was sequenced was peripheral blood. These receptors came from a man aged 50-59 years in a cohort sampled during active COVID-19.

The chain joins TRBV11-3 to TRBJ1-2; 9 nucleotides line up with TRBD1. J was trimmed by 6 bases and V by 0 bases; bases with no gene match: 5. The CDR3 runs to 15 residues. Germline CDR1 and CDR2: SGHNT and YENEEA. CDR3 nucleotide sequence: TGTGCCAGCAGCTTAGACCCCGGGACAGGGAATGGCTACACCTTC. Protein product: CASSLDPGTGNGYTF.

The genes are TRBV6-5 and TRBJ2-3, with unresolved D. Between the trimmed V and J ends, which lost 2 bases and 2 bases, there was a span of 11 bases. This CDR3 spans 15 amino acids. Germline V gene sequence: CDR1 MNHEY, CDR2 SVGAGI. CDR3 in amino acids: CASSYEGSNTDTQYF. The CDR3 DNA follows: TGTGCCAGCAGTTACGAAGGTAGCAACACAGATACGCAGTATTTT.

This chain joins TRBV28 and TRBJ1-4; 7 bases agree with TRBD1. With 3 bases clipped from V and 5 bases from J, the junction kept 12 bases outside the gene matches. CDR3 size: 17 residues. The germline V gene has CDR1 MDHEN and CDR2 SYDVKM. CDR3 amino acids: CASSFPRGSRGNEKLFF. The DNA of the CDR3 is TGTGCCAGCAGTTTCCCTCGAGGGAGCAGGGGGAATGAAAAACTGTTTTTT.

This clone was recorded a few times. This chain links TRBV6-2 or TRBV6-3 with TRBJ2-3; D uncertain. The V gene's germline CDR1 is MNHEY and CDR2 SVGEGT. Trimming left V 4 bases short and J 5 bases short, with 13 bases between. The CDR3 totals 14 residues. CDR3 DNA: TGTGCCAGCAGTTTTGCGACATTGGGAGATACGCAGTATTTT. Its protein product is CASSFATLGDTQYF.

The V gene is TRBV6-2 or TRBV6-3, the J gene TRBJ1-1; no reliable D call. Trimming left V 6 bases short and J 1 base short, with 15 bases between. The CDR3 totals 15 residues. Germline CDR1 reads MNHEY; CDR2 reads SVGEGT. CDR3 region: CASSQFSPGNTEAFF. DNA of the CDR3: TGTGCCAGCAGCCAGTTCAGTCCGGGGAACACTGAAGCTTTCTTT.

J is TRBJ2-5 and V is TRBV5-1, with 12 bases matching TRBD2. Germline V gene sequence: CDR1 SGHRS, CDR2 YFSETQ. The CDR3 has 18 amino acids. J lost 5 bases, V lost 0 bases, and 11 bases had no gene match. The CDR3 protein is CASSLGGLAGTSVETQYF. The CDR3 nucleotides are TGCGCCAGCAGCTTGGGAGGACTAGCGGGAACCTCTGTGGAGACCCAGTACTTC.

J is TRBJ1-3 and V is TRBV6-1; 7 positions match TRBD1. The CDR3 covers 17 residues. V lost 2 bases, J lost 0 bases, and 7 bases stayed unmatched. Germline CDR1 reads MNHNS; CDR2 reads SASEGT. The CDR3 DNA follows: TGTGCCAGCAGTGAATGGTTGGCAGGGGGCTCTGGAAACACCATATATTTT. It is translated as CASSEWLAGGSGNTIYF.

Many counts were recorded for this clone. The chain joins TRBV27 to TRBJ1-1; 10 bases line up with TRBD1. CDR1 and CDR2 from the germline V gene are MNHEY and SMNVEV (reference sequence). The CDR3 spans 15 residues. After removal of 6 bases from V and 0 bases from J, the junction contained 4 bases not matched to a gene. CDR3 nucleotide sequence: TGTGCCAGCAGGACAGGGGGCACAATGAACACTGAAGCTTTCTTT. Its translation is CASRTGGTMNTEAFF.

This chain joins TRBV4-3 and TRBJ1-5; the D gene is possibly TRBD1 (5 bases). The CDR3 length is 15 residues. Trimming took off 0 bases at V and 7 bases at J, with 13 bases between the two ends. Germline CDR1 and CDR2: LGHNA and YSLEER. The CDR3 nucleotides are TGCGCCAGCAGCCAAGATCGGAGGGGTGGACAGCCCCAGCATTTT. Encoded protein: CASSQDRRGGQPQHF.

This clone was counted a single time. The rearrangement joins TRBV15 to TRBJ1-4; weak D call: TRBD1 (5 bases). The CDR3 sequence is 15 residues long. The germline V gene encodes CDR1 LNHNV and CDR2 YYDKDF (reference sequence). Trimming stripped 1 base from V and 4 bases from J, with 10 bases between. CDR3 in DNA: TGTGCCACCAGCAGAGTTGTGGGGCTTAATGAAAAACTGTTTTTT. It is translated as CATSRVVGLNEKLFF. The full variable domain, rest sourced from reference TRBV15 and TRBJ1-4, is DAMVIQNPRYQVTQFGKPVTLSCSQTLNHNVMYWYQQKSSQAPKLLFHYYDKDFNNEADTPDNFQSRRPNTSFCFLDIRSPGLGDTAMYLCATSRVVGLNEKLFFGSGTQLSVL.

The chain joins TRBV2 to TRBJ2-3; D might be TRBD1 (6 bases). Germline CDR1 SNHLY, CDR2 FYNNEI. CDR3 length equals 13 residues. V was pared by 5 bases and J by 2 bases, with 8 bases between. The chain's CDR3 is CASSRDTTDTQYF. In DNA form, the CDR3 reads TGTGCCAGCAGTAGGGACACCACAGATACGCAGTATTTT.

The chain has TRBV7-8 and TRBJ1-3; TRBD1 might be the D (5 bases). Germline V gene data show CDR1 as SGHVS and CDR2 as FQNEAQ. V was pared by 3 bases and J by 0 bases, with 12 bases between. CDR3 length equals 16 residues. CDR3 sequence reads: CASSFTDRSSGNTIYF. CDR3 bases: TGTGCCAGCAGCTTCACCGACAGAAGCTCTGGAAACACCATATATTTT. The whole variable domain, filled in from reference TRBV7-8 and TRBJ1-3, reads GAGVSQSPRYKVAKRGQDVALRCDPISGHVSLFWYQQALGQGPEFLTYFQNEAQLDKSGLPSDRFFAERPEGSVSTLKIQRTQQEDSAVYLCASSFTDRSSGNTIYFGEGSWLTVV.

CDR3 in DNA: TGTGCCACCAGTGACCCTGACAGGTTTTCGGAGACCCAGTACTTC. Amino acid sequence: CATSDPDRFSETQYF. The genes are TRBV24-1 and TRBJ2-5; D might be TRBD1 (6 bases). The CDR3 covers 15 residues. Germline V gene data show CDR1 as KGHDR and CDR2 as SFDVKD. V lost 4 bases and J lost 5, with 16 bases in between.

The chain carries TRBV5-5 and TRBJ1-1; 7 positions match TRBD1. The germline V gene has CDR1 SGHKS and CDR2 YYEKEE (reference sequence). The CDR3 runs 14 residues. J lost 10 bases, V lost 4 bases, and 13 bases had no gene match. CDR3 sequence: CASSDSVAQGRAFF. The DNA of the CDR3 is TGTGCCAGCAGCGACTCTGTAGCACAGGGGAGAGCTTTCTTT.

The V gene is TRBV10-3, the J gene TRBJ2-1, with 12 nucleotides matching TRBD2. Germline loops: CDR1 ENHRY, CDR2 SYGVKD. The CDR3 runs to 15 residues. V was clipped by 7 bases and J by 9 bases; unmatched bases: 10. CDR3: CAITSSGGDFREQFF. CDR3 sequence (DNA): TGTGCCATCACATCTAGCGGGGGGGACTTCCGTGAGCAGTTCTTC.

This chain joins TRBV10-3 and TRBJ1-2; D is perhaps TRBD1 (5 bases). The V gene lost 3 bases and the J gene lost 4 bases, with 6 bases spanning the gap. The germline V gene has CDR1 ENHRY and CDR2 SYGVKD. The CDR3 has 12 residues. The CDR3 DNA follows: TGTGCCATCAGTGAAACAGGCTATGGCTACACCTTC. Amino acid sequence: CAISETGYGYTF.

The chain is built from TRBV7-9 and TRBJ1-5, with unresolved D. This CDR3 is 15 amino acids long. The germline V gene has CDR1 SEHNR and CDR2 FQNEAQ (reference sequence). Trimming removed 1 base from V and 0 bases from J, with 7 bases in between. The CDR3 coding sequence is TGTGCCAGCAGCTTAGACCAGTATAGCAATCAGCCCCAGCATTTT. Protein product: CASSLDQYSNQPQHF.

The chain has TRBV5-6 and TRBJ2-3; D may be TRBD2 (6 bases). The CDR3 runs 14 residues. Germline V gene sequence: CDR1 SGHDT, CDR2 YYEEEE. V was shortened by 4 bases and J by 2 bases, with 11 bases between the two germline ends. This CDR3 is CASSRGKDTDTQYF. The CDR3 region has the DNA TGTGCCAGCAGCCGGGGGAAGGACACAGATACGCAGTATTTT.

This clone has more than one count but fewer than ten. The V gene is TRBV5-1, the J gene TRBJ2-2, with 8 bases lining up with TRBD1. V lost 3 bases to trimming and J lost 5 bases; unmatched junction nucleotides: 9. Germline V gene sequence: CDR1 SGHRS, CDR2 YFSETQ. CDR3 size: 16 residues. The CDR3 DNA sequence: TGCGCCAGCAGCTCGACAGGGGCGGTTAGGACCGGGGAGCTGTTTTTT. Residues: CASSSTGAVRTGELFF.

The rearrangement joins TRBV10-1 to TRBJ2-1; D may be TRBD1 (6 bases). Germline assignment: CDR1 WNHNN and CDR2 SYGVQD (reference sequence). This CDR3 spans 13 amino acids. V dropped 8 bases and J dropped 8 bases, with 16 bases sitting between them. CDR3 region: CASRDKSPDEQFF. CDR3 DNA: TGCGCCAGCCGGGACAAGTCTCCCGATGAGCAGTTCTTC.